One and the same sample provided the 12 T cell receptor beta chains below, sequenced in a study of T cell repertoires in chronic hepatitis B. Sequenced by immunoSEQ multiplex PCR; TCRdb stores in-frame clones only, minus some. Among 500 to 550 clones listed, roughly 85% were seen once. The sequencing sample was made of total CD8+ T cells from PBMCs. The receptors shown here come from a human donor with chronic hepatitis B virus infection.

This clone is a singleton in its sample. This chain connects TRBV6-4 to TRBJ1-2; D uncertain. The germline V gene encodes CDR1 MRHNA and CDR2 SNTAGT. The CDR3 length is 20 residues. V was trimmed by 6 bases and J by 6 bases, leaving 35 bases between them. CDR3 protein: CASSQDPGRPPDEPLHGYTF. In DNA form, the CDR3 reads TGTGCCAGCAGCCAAGACCCCGGGCGACCCCCTGACGAGCCGCTACATGGCTACACCTTC.

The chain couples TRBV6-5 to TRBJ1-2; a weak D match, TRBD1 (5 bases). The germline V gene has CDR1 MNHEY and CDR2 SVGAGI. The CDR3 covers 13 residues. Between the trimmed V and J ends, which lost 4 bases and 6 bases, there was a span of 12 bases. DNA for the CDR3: TGTGCCAGCAGTTGGGACGGGCGGAATGGCTACACCTTC. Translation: CASSWDGRNGYTF.

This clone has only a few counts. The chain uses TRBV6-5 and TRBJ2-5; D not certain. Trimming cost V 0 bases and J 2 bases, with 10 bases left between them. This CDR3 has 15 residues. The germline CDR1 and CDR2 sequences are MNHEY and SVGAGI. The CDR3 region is CASSYSITRQETQYF. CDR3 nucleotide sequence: TGTGCCAGCAGTTACTCGATTACCAGACAAGAGACCCAGTACTTC.

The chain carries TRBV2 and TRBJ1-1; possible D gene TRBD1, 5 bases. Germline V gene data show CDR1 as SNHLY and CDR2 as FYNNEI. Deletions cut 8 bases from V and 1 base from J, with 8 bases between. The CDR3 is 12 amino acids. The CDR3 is CASGGANTEAFF. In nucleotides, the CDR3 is TGTGCCAGCGGCGGGGCGAACACTGAAGCTTTCTTT.

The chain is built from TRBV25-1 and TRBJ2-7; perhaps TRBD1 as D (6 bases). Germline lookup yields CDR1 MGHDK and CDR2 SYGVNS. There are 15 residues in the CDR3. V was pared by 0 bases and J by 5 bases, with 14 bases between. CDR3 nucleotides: TGTGCCAGCAGTGAATATTCTAACAGGGTGGACGAGCAGTACTTC. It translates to CASSEYSNRVDEQYF.

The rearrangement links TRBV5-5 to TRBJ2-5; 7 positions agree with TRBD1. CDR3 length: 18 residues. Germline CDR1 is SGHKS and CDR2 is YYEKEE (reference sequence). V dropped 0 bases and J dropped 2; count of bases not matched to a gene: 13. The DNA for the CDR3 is TGTGCCAGCAGCTTGGGGCCCACAGGGGCGAATACACAAGAGACCCAGTACTTC. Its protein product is CASSLGPTGANTQETQYF.

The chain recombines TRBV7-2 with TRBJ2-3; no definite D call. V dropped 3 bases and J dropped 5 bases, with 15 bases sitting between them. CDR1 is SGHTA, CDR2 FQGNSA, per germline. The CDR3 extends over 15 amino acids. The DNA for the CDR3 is TGTGCCAGCAGCTTGTCACCGGATTTGGGAGATACGCAGTATTTT. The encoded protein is CASSLSPDLGDTQYF.

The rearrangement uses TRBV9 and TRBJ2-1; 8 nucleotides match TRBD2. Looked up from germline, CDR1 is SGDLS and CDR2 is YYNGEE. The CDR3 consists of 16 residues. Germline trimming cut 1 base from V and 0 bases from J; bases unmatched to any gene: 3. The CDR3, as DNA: TGTGCCAGCAGCGTACTACTAGCGGACTCCTACAATGAGCAGTTCTTC. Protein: CASSVLLADSYNEQFF. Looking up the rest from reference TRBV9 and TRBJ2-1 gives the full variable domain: DSGVTQTPKHLITATGQRVTLRCSPRSGDLSVYWYQQSLDQGLQFLIQYYNGEERAKGNILERFSAQQFPDLHSELNLSSLELGDSALYFCASSVLLADSYNEQFFGPGTRLTVL.

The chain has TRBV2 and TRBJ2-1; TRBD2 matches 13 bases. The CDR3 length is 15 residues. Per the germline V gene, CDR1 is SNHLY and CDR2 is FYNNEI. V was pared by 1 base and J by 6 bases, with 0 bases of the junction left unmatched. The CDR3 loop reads CASSEGTSGSNEQFF. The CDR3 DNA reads TGTGCCAGCAGTGAAGGGACTAGCGGGAGCAATGAGCAGTTCTTC. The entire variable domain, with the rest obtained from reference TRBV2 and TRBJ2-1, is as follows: EPEVTQTPSHQVTQMGQEVILRCVPISNHLYFYWYRQILGQKVEFLVSFYNNEISEKSEIFDDQFSVERPDGSNFTLKIRSTKLEDSAMYFCASSEGTSGSNEQFFGPGTRLTVL.

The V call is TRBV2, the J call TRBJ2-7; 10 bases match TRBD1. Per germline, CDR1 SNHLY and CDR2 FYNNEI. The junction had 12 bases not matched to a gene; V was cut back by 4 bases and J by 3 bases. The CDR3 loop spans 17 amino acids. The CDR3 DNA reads TGTGCCAGCAGTGTAATTGACAGGGGGCTGCAAAGCTACGAGCAGTACTTC. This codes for CASSVIDRGLQSYEQYF.

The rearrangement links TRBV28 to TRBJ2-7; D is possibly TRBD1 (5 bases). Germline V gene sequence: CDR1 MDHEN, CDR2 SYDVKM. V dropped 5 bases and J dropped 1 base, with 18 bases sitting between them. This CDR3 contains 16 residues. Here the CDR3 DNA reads TGTGCCAGCAGTAGGACAAATTCCCCCTCTTCCTACGAGCAGTACGTC. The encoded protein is CASSRTNSPSSYEQYV.

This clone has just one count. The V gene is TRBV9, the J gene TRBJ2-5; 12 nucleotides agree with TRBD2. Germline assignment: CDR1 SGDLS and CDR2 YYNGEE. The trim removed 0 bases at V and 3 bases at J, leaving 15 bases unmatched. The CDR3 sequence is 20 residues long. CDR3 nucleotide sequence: TGTGCCAGCAGCGTAGGGTATCGGTTTCCTAGCGGGAGGGGGAAAGAGACCCAGTACTTC. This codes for CASSVGYRFPSGRGKETQYF.